Below, 15 T cell receptor beta chains from the same sample are listed, as sequenced in a study of OX40 agonist ivuxolimab in advanced cancers. Generated by immunoSEQ multiplex PCR, the TCRdb table keeps only in-frame clones and is missing some. This sample has roughly 63,000 clones, with roughly nine tenths found just once. The sample in question was CD4+ or CD8+ T cells sorted from blood, obtained in a trial of the OX40 agonist ivuxolimab. The receptor set was obtained from an adult with an advanced solid tumor such as melanoma, head and neck, liver or kidney cancer.

This rearrangement joins TRBV4-1 to TRBJ1-5, with D tentatively TRBD1 (6 bases). Deletions cut 3 bases from V and 6 bases from J, with 15 bases between. The CDR3 is 15 residues long. CDR1 MGHRA and CDR2 YSYEKL come from the germline V gene. The CDR3 reads CASSQIYRVSQPQHF. The CDR3, as DNA: TGCGCCAGCAGCCAGATATACAGGGTGAGTCAGCCCCAGCATTTT.

The chain recombines TRBV27 with TRBJ2-7; a weak D match, TRBD2 (5 bases). CDR1 is MNHEY, CDR2 SMNVEV, per germline (reference sequence). Trimming removed 4 bases at V and 6 bases at J, with 16 bases between. The CDR3 is 14 amino acids. CDR3 coding DNA: TGTGCCAGCAGTTCCCGACTGGCACGGGGCGAGCAGTACTTC. It specifies CASSSRLARGEQYF.

J is TRBJ2-1 and V is TRBV4-1; possible D gene TRBD1, 6 bases. Looked up from germline, CDR1 is MGHRA and CDR2 is YSYEKL. The CDR3 has 11 residues. V gave up 6 bases and J gave up 10 bases, with 10 bases separating them. CDR3 DNA sequence: TGCGCCAGCAGTCTAGGGACAGAGCAGTTCTTC. Protein: CASSLGTEQFF.

V usage is TRBV27 and J usage is TRBJ1-5, with 9 bases that match TRBD1. The germline CDR1 and CDR2 sequences are MNHEY and SMNVEV (reference sequence). V lost 5 bases and J lost 5; bases outside the gene matches: 10. This CDR3 is built from 16 residues. The chain's CDR3 is CASSLSNRGPDQPQHF. The CDR3 coding sequence is TGTGCCAGCAGTCTAAGCAACAGGGGGCCAGATCAGCCCCAGCATTTT.

V is TRBV6-1 and J is TRBJ1-1, with TRBD1 matching 7 bases. Germline assignment: CDR1 MNHNS and CDR2 SASEGT. The V and J ends lost 7 bases and 4 bases, in that order; junction bases with no gene match: 6. CDR3 length equals 13 residues. CDR3 sequence reads: CASNRGPFTEAFF. The CDR3 DNA reads as TGTGCCAGCAACAGGGGACCCTTCACTGAAGCTTTCTTT.

The V gene is TRBV19, the J gene TRBJ1-6; 9 bases fit TRBD1. CDR1 is LNHDA and CDR2 is SQIVND in the germline V gene (reference sequence). V lost 5 bases and J lost 9; bases outside the gene matches: 8. This CDR3 spans 15 amino acids. This CDR3 reads CASSETGTGSSPLHF. Here the CDR3 DNA reads TGTGCCAGTAGTGAAACCGGGACAGGGAGTTCACCCCTCCACTTT.

The rearrangement uses TRBV18 and TRBJ2-5; a weak D match, TRBD2 (5 bases). Germline CDR1 reads KGHSH; CDR2 reads LQKENI. The CDR3 contains 16 residues. With 1 base removed from V and 4 bases from J, the gap between germline ends came to 16 bases. CDR3 coding DNA: TGTGCCAGCTCACCACTCTTGTCGGGAAGCGGAGAGACCCAGTACTTC. Its protein is CASSPLLSGSGETQYF.

The chain is built from TRBV21-1 and TRBJ1-3; the DNA was not compared with TRBD1, the D call given in the table. TRBV21-1 is annotated as a pseudogene. This CDR3 comprises 16 residues. The CDR3 DNA follows: TGTGCCAGCAGCGACACAGGGGCTGGCTCTGGAAACACCATATATTTT. Residues: CASSDTGAGSGNTIYF.

The V gene is TRBV7-3, the J gene TRBJ2-7; 9 bases align to TRBD2. V trimming: 2 bases; J trimming: 5 bases; junction bases outside the gene matches: 1. This CDR3 has 13 amino acids. Germline loops: CDR1 SGHTA, CDR2 FQGTGA. CDR3 region: CASSLEREDEQYF. The DNA of the CDR3 is TGTGCCAGCAGCTTAGAGCGGGAGGACGAGCAGTACTTC.

This chain connects TRBV7-2 to TRBJ2-1; either TRBD1 or TRBD2 may supply D (5 bases each). Trimming cost V 8 bases and J 0 bases, with 14 bases left between them. This CDR3 spans 15 amino acids. Germline assignment: CDR1 SGHTA and CDR2 FQGNSA. The DNA of the CDR3 is TGTGCCAGCGGGGGACGGGAAAGCTCCTACAATGAGCAGTTCTTC. This codes for CASGGRESSYNEQFF.

Of note for this clone: One junction end disagrees with the germline gene, perhaps due to a read error. The genes are TRBV7-7 and TRBJ2-2; D remains unclear. CDR1 and CDR2 from the germline V gene are SSHAT and FNYEAQ (reference sequence). The CDR3 extends over 14 amino acids. DNA of the CDR3: TGTGCTAGCAGCTTAGAGCCTGGTGTCGGGGAGCTGTTTTTT. Its protein product is CASSLEPGVGELFF.

This clone appeared a single time. The chain combines TRBV19 with TRBJ2-7; 9 nucleotides agree with TRBD2. The CDR3 extends over 18 amino acids. V lost 5 bases and J lost 2; bases outside the gene matches: 16. Germline V gene data show CDR1 as LNHDA and CDR2 as SQIVND (reference sequence). CDR3 in DNA: TGTGCCAGTAGTCCTATCGGCAGGGTAGCGGGAGAGACCTACGAGCAGTACTTC. Translation: CASSPIGRVAGETYEQYF. Variable domain in full (rest from reference TRBV19 and TRBJ2-7): DGGITQSPKYLFRKEGQNVTLSCEQNLNHDAMYWYRQDPGQGLRLIYYSQIVNDFQKGDIAEGYSVSREKKESFPLTVTSAQKNPTAFYLCASSPIGRVAGETYEQYFGPGTRLTVT.

The V gene is TRBV11-2, the J gene TRBJ2-3; 7 bases are a match to TRBD2. V shed 2 bases and J 2 bases; nucleotides not matched to a gene: 7. This CDR3 spans 16 amino acids. CDR1 SGHAT and CDR2 FQNNGV come from the germline V gene. CDR3 residues: CASSLRSGDDTDTQYF. The CDR3 nucleotides read TGTGCCAGCAGCTTAAGAAGCGGGGACGACACAGATACGCAGTATTTT.

V is TRBV29-1 and J is TRBJ2-1; 8 nucleotides align to TRBD1. CDR1 and CDR2 (germline): SQVTM, ANQGSEA. Trimming cost V 1 base and J 6 bases; bases outside gene matches: 5. CDR3 length: 14 amino acids. CDR3 loop: CSVEAGTGVNEQFF. CDR3 DNA sequence: TGCAGCGTTGAAGCCGGGACAGGAGTCAATGAGCAGTTCTTC.

V and J are TRBV7-2 and TRBJ1-1, with TRBD1 matching 7 bases. The CDR3 extends over 15 amino acids. Germline CDR1 reads SGHTA; CDR2 reads FQGNSA. V was pared by 1 base and J by 5 bases, with 7 bases of the junction left unmatched. CDR3 nucleotide sequence: TGTGCCAGCAGCTTAGGGGGGACAGATGCTACTGAAGCTTTCTTT. Protein product: CASSLGGTDATEAFF.